This T cell receptor beta chain was identified during a study of cytomegalovirus exposure and HLA in healthy donors (dated by TCRdb to 2017 to 2019). In the study overall: An earlier analysis of approximately 640 of the donors reported about 290 Gb of sequence data and roughly 110 million unique TCR beta sequences from about 200 million T cells. Around 330 gigabases of sequencing data and approximately 92 million unique TCR sequences made up an early release that covered about 640 HLA-typed donors. The genetic ancestry cluster associated with self-reported Caucasian donors included 81% of the 350 to 500 genotyped donors. The study aimed to test whether signatures of past pathogen exposure could be identified by cataloging public T cell receptors. The T cell repertoires of under 750 subjects were profiled by immunosequencing and related to cytomegalovirus serostatus. Besides the first cohort of roughly 660 subjects, a separate validation cohort made up of about 120 different subjects was used. To predict cytomegalovirus infection status, the study combined high-throughput TCR immunosequencing, statistical association of individual TCRs with disease status, and machine learning. To study patterns of TCR occurrence, a later analysis re-analyzed previously published TCR beta repertoires from under 750 donors and added high-resolution HLA genotyping. Rather than drawing on any new phenotypic data, the later analysis identified candidate immune exposures from TCR beta sequences and the way those sequences occurred across donors. To decide whether each TCR beta V gene segment behaved as functional or pseudogenic, an earlier analysis of approximately 600 of the donors relied on high-throughput TCR beta sequencing. Alongside the repertoire data, information on donor age, sex, ethnicity and CMV serostatus was compiled. Genome-wide SNP genotypes for about 65% of the 666 donors were used in a later genetic analysis, which treated that subset as a discovery cohort. Every discovery cohort repertoire had been produced on one sequencing platform. Both class I and class II loci were covered by HLA typing, at four-digit resolution. The number of donors typed differed by locus, with roughly 629-640 for A, B, C, DRB1 and DQB1, around 520 for DQA1, 600 to 610 for DPA1, and under 490 for DPB1. About five DR-DQ haplotypes were handled as single units for association and clustering, since linkage in the cohort was strong. Among about 360 genotyped donors of the cohort, an average of roughly 240,000 unique TCR beta nucleotide sequences were sequenced per donor, around 20% of them non-productive.

The CDR3 spans 14 residues, from the cysteine through the phenylalanine. Here the CDR3 DNA is all that survives: 42 bases in frame from base 1. V is shortened by 5 bases, J by 7 bases, and the region joining them spans 12 bases. CDR1 MNHEY and CDR2 SMNVEV were looked up in the germline V gene (reference sequence). Results and caveats for the whole study, not just this receptor: Roughly uniform sequencing depth across donors was assumed in presence/absence analyses, although this assumption may not hold. A total of fewer than 200 TCR beta chains were listed by the study as associated with cytomegalovirus. The classifier was reported to diagnose cytomegalovirus status with high specificity and sensitivity in both the original and validation cohorts. Most TCR sequences were seen in very few donors, while some public TCRs were found in many individuals. The earlier analysis of 587 of the donors excluded roughly 16 rarely observed V segments, including chromosome 9 orphons, because counts were too low. A later analysis found that most CMV-associated TCR beta chains appeared HLA-restricted, with HLA associations seemingly driven largely by CMV exposure. A cluster of highly shared sequence variants was judged likely to represent a technical artifact of the sequencing pipeline. This cohort had only TCR beta chains sequenced, and the lack of alpha or paired-chain data limited which features could be detected. The only immune exposure information available for the cohort was CMV serostatus. Because HLA typing was unavailable for some donors at each locus, only the typed subset was used in association tests. When HLA alleles, especially DR and DQ, strongly co-occurred, TCR associations were difficult to assign to individual alleles. In vitro tests confirmed that a few of the cytomegalovirus-associated TCR beta chains recognize cytomegalovirus antigens. According to a later genetic analysis, donors in an Asian-associated ancestry cluster had fewer N-insertions in productive TCRs than the approximately 700-donor mean. Linkage disequilibrium might explain the correlated functional status among segregating V segments, but an unknown experimental factor could not be ruled out. According to the authors, the approach could potentially be generalized to other disease states and immunological phenotypes. A further reported finding was that TCR beta sequences accurately predicted the HLA-A and HLA-B alleles for most subjects in the first cohort. At a false discovery rate of 0.05, a later analysis linked around 15,000 TCR beta sequences to specific HLA alleles. A later genetic analysis associated a missense DCLRE1C variant with V-gene and J-gene trimming of TCR beta chains, and an independent cohort replicated the association. A later analysis found that HLA-associated TCR beta chains were more clonally expanded and had lower generation probabilities than equally common non-associated chains. In a later analysis, several top co-occurrence clusters were reported to appear linked to parvovirus B19, influenza, CMV and Epstein-Barr virus. The 87-base-pair reads could not distinguish some IMGT-functional V segments, including TRBV6-2 and TRBV6-3, so those segments were excluded. In an earlier analysis of some 540 of the donors, most TCR beta V segments appeared in productive rearrangements about 90% or about 30% of the time, broadly matching IMGT annotations. In a later analysis, the rate of TCR association differed among HLA loci, with DRB1 alleles having the most associated TCRs and HLA-C alleles having the fewest.

The cohort comprised approximately 700 healthy bone marrow donors. At the time of sampling, every cohort member was nominally healthy, though immune exposures that went unrecorded were likely present. The donor tested CMV seropositive, placing the donor among the roughly 300 seropositive members of the cohort. A peripheral blood sample was collected from each donor, and TCR beta sequencing was performed on peripheral blood mononuclear cells. Genomic DNA was extracted from the blood cell samples with the Qiagen DNeasy Blood Extraction Kit. The sample holds a few counts of this clone. No antigen is known for it. The input lacks base qualities; no much larger clone sits a single base away. The library was generated by the immunoSEQ multiplex PCR assay. The multiplex PCR relied on a mix of 60 forward primers for TCR Vbeta segments and 13 reverse primers for TCR Jbeta segments. A multiplex PCR assay on genomic DNA amplified the CDR3 region of rearranged TCR beta genes. The amplified TCR beta libraries were sequenced on the Illumina HiSeq System as 87-base-pair reads. Turning to the authors' computational methods: In a later analysis, tens of millions of unique TCR beta chains were counted across the roughly 670 repertoires, and around 11 million of these chains were shared by at least two donors. To remove PCR and sequencing errors, raw reads were error-corrected and collapsed into unique sequences using a nearest-neighbor algorithm that merged closely related sequences. CDR3 sequences were aligned to IMGT reference sequences to assign V, D and J gene segments. For a sequence to be retained, a match of at least six nucleotides was required to both a V gene segment and a J gene segment. A rearrangement counted as productive if the CDR3 had no stop codons and remained in frame with V and J, and every other rearrangement counted as non-productive. Following IMGT convention, CDR3 was defined as the stretch from the second conserved V-encoded cysteine up to the conserved J-encoded phenylalanine. Sequences without an unambiguous match to a single V gene segment were excluded from the earlier analysis of about 600 of the donors. An earlier analysis of about 590 of the donors classified V segments as functional when productive rearrangements were above 56.7% and as segregating when the standard deviation between donors was above 5%. A statistical classification framework was built to diagnose cytomegalovirus status from the catalog of TCR beta chain sequences. In a later analysis, V and J genes were assigned by comparing TCR nucleotide sequences against IMGT/GENE-DB human TR gene sequences. The TCRdist pipeline was used in a later analysis to assign CDR3 sequences and most-parsimonious VDJ recombination scenarios. A later analysis defined each TCR beta chain by its CDR3 amino acid sequence plus V-gene family, and excluded reads lacking a unique V-gene family. In a later analysis, 450 to 600 highly shared, low-generation-probability nucleotide sequences were removed to address suspected cross-contamination and a sequencing artifact. A later analysis calculated a clonal expansion index for each public chain from normalized within-repertoire ranks of inferred template counts. In a later analysis, generation probabilities were computed using a VDJ recombination model fitted to out-of-frame rearrangements, and the results were checked against IGoR. Hypergeometric tests were used in a later analysis to score TCR-TCR, TCR-HLA and TCR-CMV co-occurrence, with a repertoire-size bias correction applied to the TCR pairs. In a later analysis, false discovery rates were estimated by permuting HLA or CMV assignments 20 times. A later analysis grouped co-occurring TCRs with DBSCAN, adding TCRdist sequence similarity when clustering within HLA-allele-positive subsets. For co-occurrence clustering, repertoires with fewer than 30,000 or more than 120,000 public chains were excluded, along with a handful of repertoires with anomalous nucleotide sharing. Held by TCRdb, this immuneACCESS table contains in-frame sequences only and omits some clones. Under half of the omission traces to an unresolved V gene where checked; the cause of the rest is unknown. V and J calls and clone size come straight from that table; D and trimming were deduced from the DNA. Here the sample has about 160,000 clones; 65% to 70% occur a single time. The ten largest clones take up around 4% of the sample.

The sequence joins TRBV27 to TRBJ1-6; the D gene identity is not certain. Input material: PBMCs. The TCR was taken from a woman between 18 and 30 years old in good health and CMV-seropositive. The CDR3: CASSSRRLNSPLHF. Read as DNA, the sequence is TGTGCCAGCAGTAGCCGCAGGCTAAATTCACCCCTCCACTTT.